Listed below are T cell receptor beta chains from one sample, sequenced in a study of T cell changes during pregnancy in multiple sclerosis. Sequenced by immunoSEQ multiplex PCR; TCRdb stores in-frame clones only, minus some. The repertoire holds around 45,000 clones, 92% seen once, with approximately 0.5% in the top ten. The sample in question was CD4+ T cells from peripheral blood mononuclear cells, obtained in the third trimester of pregnancy. Receptor source: a female donor with multiple sclerosis, enrolled in a pregnancy study. Both conserved end residues are part of each CDR3. Fields, in order: V gene, D gene, J gene, clone size, CDR3 protein, CDR3 DNA. D genes are given only for firm matches. The size field is filled for only some rows; it gives once, few, many or a size class.

TRBV11-2	TRBD2	TRBJ2-2	.	CASSLELASGTTGELFF	TGTGCCAGCAGCTTAGAGTTGGCTAGCGGGACCACCGGGGAGCTGTTTTTT
TRBV7-9	.	TRBJ2-7	.	CASSRGSGGTYEQYF	TGTGCCAGCAGCCGCGGATCCGGCGGGACCTACGAGCAGTACTTC
TRBV11-2	.	TRBJ2-7	.	CASSLQGAGTIYEQYF	TGTGCCAGCAGCTTACAAGGGGCAGGAACGATCTACGAGCAGTACTTC
TRBV19	.	TRBJ1-5	.	CASSAPGRSNQPQHF	TGTGCCAGTAGTGCCCCGGGGAGGAGCAATCAGCCCCAGCATTTT
TRBV14	TRBD2	TRBJ2-1	.	CASSQGIAGSLSAQINEQFF	TGTGCCAGCAGCCAAGGAATAGCGGGGTCCCTTTCCGCCCAGATCAATGAGCAGTTCTTC
TRBV28	.	TRBJ2-7	.	CASSSEYEQYF	TGTGCCAGCAGTTCCGAGTACGAGCAGTACTTC
TRBV6-1	.	TRBJ1-6	.	CASSEAPGNSPLHF	TGTGCCAGCAGTGAAGCGCCCGGGAATTCACCCCTCCACTTT
TRBV2	TRBD1	TRBJ1-4	few	CASTGQVLRGEKLFF	TGTGCCAGCACCGGACAGGTCCTTAGGGGGGAAAAACTGTTTTTT
TRBV28	TRBD1	TRBJ2-1	.	CASSVRDRVYNEQFF	TGTGCCAGCAGCGTCCGGGACAGGGTGTACAATGAGCAGTTCTTC
TRBV4-3	TRBD2	TRBJ2-5	.	CASSPGLAGGRETQYF	TGCGCCAGCAGCCCGGGACTAGCGGGAGGAAGGGAGACCCAGTACTTC
TRBV18	.	TRBJ1-2	.	CASSPLTGEYGYTF	TGTGCCAGCTCACCACTGACAGGCGAATATGGCTACACCTTC
TRBV28	TRBD2	TRBJ2-3	.	CASNQRGGSGGGLDTQYF	TGTGCCAGCAATCAAAGGGGAGGTAGCGGGGGGGGGCTGGATACGCAGTATTTT
TRBV7-3	.	TRBJ1-4	.	CASSISLPNEKLFF	TGTGCCAGCAGCATCTCTCTCCCTAATGAAAAACTGTTTTTT
TRBV9	.	TRBJ1-1	.	CASSVGGMNTEAFF	TGTGCCAGCAGCGTAGGAGGCATGAACACTGAAGCTTTCTTT
TRBV2	.	TRBJ2-2	.	CASSVTNTGELFF	TGTGCCAGCAGTGTCACGAACACCGGGGAGCTGTTTTTT
TRBV10-2	TRBD2	TRBJ2-5	.	CASMPGTSGQETQYF	TGCGCCAGCATGCCCGGGACTAGCGGCCAAGAGACCCAGTACTTC
TRBV29-1	TRBD1	TRBJ2-7	.	CSVEDEGAGYEQYF	TGCAGCGTTGAAGATGAGGGGGCTGGATACGAGCAGTACTTC
TRBV28	TRBD2	TRBJ2-2	.	CASSFGTSGSFSGELFF	TGTGCCAGCAGTTTCGGGACTAGCGGGAGTTTTAGCGGGGAGCTGTTTTTT
TRBV6-5	TRBD1	TRBJ2-7	.	CASSRTGGPYEQYF	TGTGCCAGCAGTAGGACAGGTGGTCCCTACGAGCAGTACTTC
TRBV5-1	TRBD1	TRBJ1-1	.	CASSFRGLRTEAFF	TGCGCCAGCAGCTTCAGGGGGCTACGGACTGAAGCTTTCTTT
TRBV19	TRBD1	TRBJ1-1	.	CASSIFGQGARSTEAFF	TGTGCCAGTAGTATCTTTGGACAGGGGGCGCGAAGCACTGAAGCTTTCTTT
TRBV4-3	TRBD1	TRBJ1-5	.	CASSQGTGGSNQPQHF	TGCGCCAGCAGCCAAGGGACAGGGGGGAGCAATCAGCCCCAGCATTTT
TRBV19	TRBD1	TRBJ1-5	few	CASKGTGGKSAPDQPQHF	TGTGCCAGTAAAGGGACAGGGGGCAAGTCGGCCCCCGATCAGCCCCAGCATTTT
TRBV14	TRBD2	TRBJ2-1	.	CASSRSGLAGGPLYNEQFF	TGTGCCAGCAGCCGAAGCGGACTAGCGGGAGGGCCCCTTTACAATGAGCAGTTCTTC
TRBV28	.	TRBJ1-1	.	CASSPSLNTEAFF	TGTGCCAGCAGTCCGTCTCTTAACACTGAAGCTTTCTTT
TRBV15	.	TRBJ2-3	.	CATSRREGRGTDTQYF	TGTGCCACCAGCCGCCGAGAGGGTCGGGGCACAGATACGCAGTATTTT
TRBV6-6	.	TRBJ1-2	.	CASSYRNTGYGYTF	TGTGCCAGCAGTTACAGGAATACAGGATATGGCTACACCTTC
TRBV6-5	TRBD1	TRBJ1-1	few	CASSLDRVNTEAFF	TGTGCCAGCAGTTTGGACAGGGTGAACACTGAAGCTTTCTTT
TRBV5-1	TRBD1	TRBJ2-1	.	CASSWGTVDNEQFF	TGCGCCAGCAGCTGGGGGACAGTGGACAATGAGCAGTTCTTC
TRBV7-3	.	TRBJ2-6	.	CASSLSPGANVLTF	TGTGCCAGCAGCTTATCTCCTGGGGCCAACGTCCTGACTTTC
TRBV7-2	TRBD2	TRBJ2-2	once	CASSLVAGKNTGELFF	TGTGCCAGCAGCTTGGTAGCGGGAAAGAACACCGGGGAGCTGTTTTTT